This TCR beta chain was profiled in a study of Graves' ophthalmopathy and Graves' hyperthyroidism. The J segment lost 4 bases and the V segment lost 8 bases, leaving 4 bases of the junction unmatched. In germline, CDR1 is MGHDK, CDR2 SYGVNS. The CDR3 contains 13 residues. Amplified TCR beta CDR3 regions were obtained using RNA transcripts as template. An opening RT-PCR round employed HTBI primers and preceded a second-round multiplex PCR. MiXCR, applied by TCRdb to the multiplex PCR reads, yields one record per CDR3 protein. The table includes roughly 170,000 distinct CDR3 sequences, about two fifths detected once. This clonotype was seen only a few times.

The sample consisted of peripheral blood. This TCR came from a man aged 25-45 years with Graves' ophthalmopathy. The chain recombines TRBV25-1 with TRBJ2-5; 10 bases align to TRBD2. CDR3 amino acids: CASLLAGGETQYF. In DNA, the CDR3 is TGTGCCAGCTTGTTAGCGGGAGGAGAGACCCAGTACTTC. Based on the CDR3 plus reference TRBV25-1 and TRBJ2-5, the full variable domain is EADIYQTPRYLVIGTGKKITLECSQTMGHDKMYWYQQDPGMELHLIHYSYGVNSTEKGDLSSESTVSRIRTEHFPLTLESARPSHTSQYLCASLLAGGETQYFGPGTRLLVL.